This TCR beta chain is drawn from a study of T cells after yellow fever vaccination. Overall study: It was SMART-Seq v4 Ultra Low Input that prepared the fractions with low cell numbers. Study-level findings and limits: A small proportion of clonotypes was detected in both the CD4 and CD8 compartments. Most primary-vaccination clones reappeared after the booster (approximately 95% CD4, about 87% CD8). Within FACS-sorted repertoires, abundant clonotypes contaminating from the bulk population could be present.

This clonotype was detected a few times. Its antigen is currently unknown. Germline V gives CDR1 DFQATT, CDR2 SNEGSKA (reference sequence). The trim removed 2 bases at V and 4 bases at J, leaving 6 bases unmatched. The length of the CDR3 is 15 residues. From the 5' RACE reads, TCRdb called clonotypes with MiXCR, one entry per CDR3 protein. Of about 74,000 distinct CDR3 sequences listed, approximately 6.5% are singletons. The sample consisted of CD8+ T cells sorted from PBMCs, taken 5 days after the first yellow fever vaccination. V and J are TRBV20-1 and TRBJ2-1; 9 nucleotides align to TRBD2. The receptor comes from a man between 18 and 35 years old who received the YFV17D yellow fever vaccine. CDR3 amino acids: CSARRRLAEYNEQFF. In DNA form, the CDR3 reads TGCAGTGCTAGACGACGACTAGCGGAGTACAATGAGCAGTTCTTC.